The rows below give T cell receptor beta chains drawn from one sample of a study of blood T cell repertoires in COVID-19. Data came from immunoSEQ multiplex PCR; TCRdb stores just in-frame clones and leaves some out. Here the sample spans 190,000 or so clones, 70% to 90% being singletons. Input material: PBMCs or T cells enriched from blood (not recorded which). The receptors derive from a man aged 40-49 years who had recovered from COVID-19. CDR3s include the opening cysteine and the closing phenylalanine or tryptophan. Fields, in order: V gene, J gene, clone size, D gene, CDR3 DNA, CDR3 protein. D genes are given only for firm matches. Clone size, where shown, is once, few, many, or a class for clones that have expanded.

TRBV4-2,TRBJ1-2,-,-,TGTGCCAGCAGCCGATCGGGGGGGGACCCCTATGGCTACACCTTC,CASSRSGGDPYGYTF
TRBV29-1,TRBJ2-1,-,-,TGCAGCGTCGGGACCACAGGGCTCTGGTTCTTC,CSVGTTGLWFF
TRBV14,TRBJ1-1,-,TRBD1,TGTGCCAGCAGCCACAGGGGGCAGGCTTTCTTT,CASSHRGQAFF
TRBV6-5,TRBJ1-2,-,-,TGTGCCACCTCTGGGGGCCTTAACTATGGCTACACCTTC,CATSGGLNYGYTF
TRBV11-2,TRBJ1-5,-,-,TGTGCCAGCAGCTTAGTTGCCGCGTATAGCAATCAGCCCCAGCATTTT,CASSLVAAYSNQPQHF
TRBV7-3,TRBJ2-7,-,-,TGTGCCAGCAGTTTGGAGGGGAGAGAACAGTACTTC,CASSLEGREQYF
TRBV6-5,TRBJ1-1,-,-,TGTGCCACTAACCGGGGGGGGCTTGGCACTGAAGCTTTCTTT,CATNRGGLGTEAFF
TRBV10-3,TRBJ2-3,-,TRBD2,TGTGCCATCAGTGAGGCGGGGGGCGTTCAGCGGGATACGCAGTATTTT,CAISEAGGVQRDTQYF
TRBV7-2,TRBJ1-2,once,-,TGTGCCAGCAGCCCCAGAGGCGATGTTGGCTACACCTTC,CASSPRGDVGYTF
TRBV18,TRBJ1-6,few,TRBD1,TGTGCCAGCTCACCGGAACAGGGGAAATCACCCCTCCACTTT,CASSPEQGKSPLHF
TRBV24-1,TRBJ1-2,-,-,TGTGCCACCAGTGATCCCCGGGTCCCCGGCAGAGTCTACACCTTC,CATSDPRVPGRVYTF
TRBV6-5,TRBJ1-2,-,-,TGTGCCAGCAGTTACTCGAATGGGGGCAGGTATGGCTACACCTTC,CASSYSNGGRYGYTF
TRBV29-1,TRBJ2-1,-,-,TGCAGCGTTGAAACTCACAATGAGCAGTTCTTC,CSVETHNEQFF
TRBV7-3,TRBJ1-6,-,-,TGTGCCAGCAGCTATACCCCCAGGGGCCTAAATTCACCCCTCCACTTT,CASSYTPRGLNSPLHF